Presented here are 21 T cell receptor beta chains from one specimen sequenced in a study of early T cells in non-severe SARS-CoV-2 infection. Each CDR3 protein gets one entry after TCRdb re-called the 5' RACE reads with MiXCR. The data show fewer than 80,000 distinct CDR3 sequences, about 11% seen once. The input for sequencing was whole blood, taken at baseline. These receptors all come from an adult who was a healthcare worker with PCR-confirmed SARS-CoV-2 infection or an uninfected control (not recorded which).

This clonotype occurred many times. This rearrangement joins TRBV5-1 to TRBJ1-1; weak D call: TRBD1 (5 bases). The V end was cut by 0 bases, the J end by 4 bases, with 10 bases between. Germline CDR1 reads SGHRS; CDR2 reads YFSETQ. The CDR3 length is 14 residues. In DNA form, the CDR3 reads TGCGCCAGCAGCTTGGGTGGGGCGCGCACTGAAGCTTTCTTT. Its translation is CASSLGGARTEAFF.

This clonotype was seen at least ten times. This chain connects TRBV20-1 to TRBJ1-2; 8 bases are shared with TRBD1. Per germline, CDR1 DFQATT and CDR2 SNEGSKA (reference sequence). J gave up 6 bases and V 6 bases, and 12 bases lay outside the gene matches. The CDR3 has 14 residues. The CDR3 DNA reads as TGCAGTGCCCGATCTAGGACAGGGTCCAATGGCTACACCTTC. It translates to CSARSRTGSNGYTF.

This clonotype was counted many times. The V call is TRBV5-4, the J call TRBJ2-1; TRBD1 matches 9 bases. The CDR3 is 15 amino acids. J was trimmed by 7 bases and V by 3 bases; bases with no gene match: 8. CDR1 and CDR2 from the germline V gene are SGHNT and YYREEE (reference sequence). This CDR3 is CASSSPGQGKNEQFF. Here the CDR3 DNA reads TGTGCCAGCAGCTCTCCGGGACAGGGTAAAAATGAGCAGTTCTTC.

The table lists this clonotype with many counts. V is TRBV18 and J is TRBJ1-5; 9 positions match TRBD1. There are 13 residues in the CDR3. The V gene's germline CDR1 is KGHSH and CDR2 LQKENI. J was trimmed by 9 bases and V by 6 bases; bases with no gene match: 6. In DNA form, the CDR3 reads TGTGCCAGCTCGGGACAGGGAGTTAGGCCCCAGCATTTT. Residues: CASSGQGVRPQHF.

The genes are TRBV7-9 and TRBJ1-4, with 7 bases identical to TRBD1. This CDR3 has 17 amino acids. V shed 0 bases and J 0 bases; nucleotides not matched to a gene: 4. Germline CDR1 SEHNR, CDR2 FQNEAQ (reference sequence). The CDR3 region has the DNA TGTGCCAGCAGCTTAGCGAGGGACAGTGCAACTAATGAAAAACTGTTTTTT. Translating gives CASSLARDSATNEKLFF. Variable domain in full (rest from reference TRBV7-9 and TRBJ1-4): DTGVSQNPRHKITKRGQNVTFRCDPISEHNRLYWYRQTLGQGPEFLTYFQNEAQLEKSRLLSDRFSAERPKGSFSTLEIQRTEQGDSAMYLCASSLARDSATNEKLFFGSGTQLSVL.

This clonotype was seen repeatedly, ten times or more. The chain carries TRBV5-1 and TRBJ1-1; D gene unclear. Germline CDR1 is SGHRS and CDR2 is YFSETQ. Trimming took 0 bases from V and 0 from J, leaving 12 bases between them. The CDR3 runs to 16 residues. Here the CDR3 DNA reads TGCGCCAGCAGCTTGGTTCCCCCTGACATGAACACTGAAGCTTTCTTT. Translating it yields CASSLVPPDMNTEAFF.

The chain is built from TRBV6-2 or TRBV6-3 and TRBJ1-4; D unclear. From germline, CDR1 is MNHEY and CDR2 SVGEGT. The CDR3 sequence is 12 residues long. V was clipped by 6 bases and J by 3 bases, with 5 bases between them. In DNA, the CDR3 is TGTGCCAGCAGGGAACCTAATGAAAAACTGTTTTTT. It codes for CASREPNEKLFF.

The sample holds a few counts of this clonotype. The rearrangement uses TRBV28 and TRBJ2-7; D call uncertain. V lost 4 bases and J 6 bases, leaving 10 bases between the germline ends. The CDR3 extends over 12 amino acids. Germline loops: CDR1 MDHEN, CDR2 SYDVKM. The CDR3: CASSSAGSEQYF. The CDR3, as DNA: TGTGCCAGCAGTTCCGCAGGTTCCGAGCAGTACTTC.

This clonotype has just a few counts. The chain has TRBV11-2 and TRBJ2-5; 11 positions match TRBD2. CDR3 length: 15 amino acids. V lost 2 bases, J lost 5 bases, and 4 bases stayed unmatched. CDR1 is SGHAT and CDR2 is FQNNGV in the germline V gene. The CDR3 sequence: CASSLFSGGVETQYF. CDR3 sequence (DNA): TGTGCCAGCAGCTTATTTAGCGGGGGGGTGGAGACCCAGTACTTC.

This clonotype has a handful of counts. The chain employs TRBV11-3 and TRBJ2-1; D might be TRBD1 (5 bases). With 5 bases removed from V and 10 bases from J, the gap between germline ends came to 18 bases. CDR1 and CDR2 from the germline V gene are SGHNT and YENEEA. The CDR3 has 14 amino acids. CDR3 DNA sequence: TGTGCCAGCAGCCCCCGAGTAGGGGTTGGGGAGCAGTTCTTC. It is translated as CASSPRVGVGEQFF.

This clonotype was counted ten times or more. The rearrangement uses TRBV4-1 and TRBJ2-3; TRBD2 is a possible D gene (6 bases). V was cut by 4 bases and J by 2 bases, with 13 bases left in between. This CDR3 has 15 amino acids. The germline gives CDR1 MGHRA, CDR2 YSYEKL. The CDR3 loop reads CASSREVVSTDTQYF. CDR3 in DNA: TGCGCCAGCAGCCGGGAGGTAGTGTCCACAGATACGCAGTATTTT.

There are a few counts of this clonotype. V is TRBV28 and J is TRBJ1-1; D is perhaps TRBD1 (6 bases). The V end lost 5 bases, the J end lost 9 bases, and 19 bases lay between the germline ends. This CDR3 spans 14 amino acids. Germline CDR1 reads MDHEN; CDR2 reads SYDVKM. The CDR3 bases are TGTGCCAGCAGTCCACGTTTTTTTTGGGGGCAAGCTTTCTTT. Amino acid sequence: CASSPRFFWGQAFF. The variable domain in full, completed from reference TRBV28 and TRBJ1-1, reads DVKVTQSSRYLVKRTGEKVFLECVQDMDHENMFWYRQDPGLGLRLIYFSYDVKMKEKGDIPEGYSVSREKKERFSLILESASTNQTSMYLCASSPRFFWGQAFFGQGTRLTVV.

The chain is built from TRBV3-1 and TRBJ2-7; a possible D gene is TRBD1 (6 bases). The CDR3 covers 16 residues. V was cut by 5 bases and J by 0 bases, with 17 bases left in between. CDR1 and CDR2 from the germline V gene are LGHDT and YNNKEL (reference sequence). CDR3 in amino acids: CASSSGTPFISYEQYF. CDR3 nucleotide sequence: TGTGCCAGCAGCTCGGGGACACCCTTTATCTCCTACGAGCAGTACTTC.

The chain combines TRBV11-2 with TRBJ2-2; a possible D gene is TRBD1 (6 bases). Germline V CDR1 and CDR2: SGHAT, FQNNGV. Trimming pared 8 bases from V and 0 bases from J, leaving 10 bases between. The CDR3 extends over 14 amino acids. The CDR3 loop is CASGTGTNTGELFF. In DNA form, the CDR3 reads TGTGCCAGCGGCACAGGGACGAACACCGGGGAGCTGTTTTTT.

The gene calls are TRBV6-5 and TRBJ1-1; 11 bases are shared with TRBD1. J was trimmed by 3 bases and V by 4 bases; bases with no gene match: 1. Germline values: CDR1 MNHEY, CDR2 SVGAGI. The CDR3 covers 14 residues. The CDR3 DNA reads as TGTGCCAGCAGTTGGGACAGGGGGGACACTGAAGCTTTCTTT. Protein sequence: CASSWDRGDTEAFF.

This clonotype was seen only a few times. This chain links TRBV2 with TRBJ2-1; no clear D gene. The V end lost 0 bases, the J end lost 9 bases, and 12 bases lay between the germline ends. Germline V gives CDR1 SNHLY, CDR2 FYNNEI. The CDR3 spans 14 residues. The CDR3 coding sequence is TGTGCCAGCAGTGAAGCGCAATTCACGGTTGAGCAGTTCTTC. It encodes CASSEAQFTVEQFF.

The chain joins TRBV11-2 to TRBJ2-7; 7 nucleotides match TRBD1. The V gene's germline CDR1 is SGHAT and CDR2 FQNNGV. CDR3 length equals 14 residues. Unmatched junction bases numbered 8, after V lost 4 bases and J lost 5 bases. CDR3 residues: CASSSTTGSHEQYF. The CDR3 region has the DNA TGTGCCAGCAGCTCGACGACAGGGTCCCACGAGCAGTACTTC.

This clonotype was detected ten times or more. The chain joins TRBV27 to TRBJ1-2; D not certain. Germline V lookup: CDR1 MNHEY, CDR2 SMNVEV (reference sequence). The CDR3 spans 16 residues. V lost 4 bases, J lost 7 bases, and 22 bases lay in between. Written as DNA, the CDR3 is TGTGCCAGCAGTTCCAGAAGAAGTAAGGGCTTTAGTGGCTACACCTTC. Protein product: CASSSRRSKGFSGYTF.

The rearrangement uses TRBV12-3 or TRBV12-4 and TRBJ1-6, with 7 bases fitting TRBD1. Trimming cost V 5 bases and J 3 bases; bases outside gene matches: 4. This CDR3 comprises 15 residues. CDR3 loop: CASSLTGIYNSPLHF. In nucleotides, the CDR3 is TGTGCCAGCAGTCTGACAGGGATCTATAATTCACCCCTCCACTTT.

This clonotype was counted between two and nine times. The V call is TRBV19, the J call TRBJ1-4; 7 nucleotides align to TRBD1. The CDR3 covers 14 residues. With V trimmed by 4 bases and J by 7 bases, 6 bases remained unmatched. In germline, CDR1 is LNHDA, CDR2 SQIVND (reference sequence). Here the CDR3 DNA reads TGTGCCAGTAGTACCGACAGGGCGGGTGAAAAACTGTTTTTT. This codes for CASSTDRAGEKLFF.

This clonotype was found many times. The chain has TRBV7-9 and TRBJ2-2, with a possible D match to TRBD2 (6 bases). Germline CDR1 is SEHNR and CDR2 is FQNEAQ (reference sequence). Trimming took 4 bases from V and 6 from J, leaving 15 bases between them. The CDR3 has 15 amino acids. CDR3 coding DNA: TGTGCCAGCAGCTCTCCGGGACTTCCCTCCGGGGAGCTGTTTTTT. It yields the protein CASSSPGLPSGELFF.